The 12 T cell receptor beta chains below were found in one sample sequenced in a study of shared clonotypes between healthy human individuals. The repertoire was sequenced with immunoSEQ multiplex PCR; TCRdb's copy has only in-frame clones and lacks some. The sample includes some 2,500,000 clones, 90% to 95% of them seen just once. What was sequenced was naive CD4+ T cells from PBMCs. The subset was: CD45RA+ positively selected. These receptors were taken from a man between 18 and 35 years old in good health. Some clones in this sample may be carry-over from other donors' samples.

The CDR3 spells CASSPPLAGELFF. The CDR3 coding sequence is TGTGCCAGCAGCCCGCCACTTGCCGGGGAGCTGTTTTTT. This chain joins TRBV14 and TRBJ2-2, with unresolved D. Trimming cost V 4 bases and J 6 bases, with 9 bases left between them. The CDR3 consists of 13 residues. The germline gives CDR1 SGHDN, CDR2 FVKESK. Full variable domain (outside the CDR3, taken from reference TRBV14 and TRBJ2-2): EAGVTQFPSHSVIEKGQTVTLRCDPISGHDNLYWYRRVMGKEIKFLLHFVKESKQDESGMPNNRFLAERTGGTYSTLKVQPAELEDSGVYFCASSPPLAGELFFGEGSRLTVL.

The chain has TRBV5-4 and TRBJ2-2; a possible D gene is TRBD1 (5 bases). The germline V gene has CDR1 SGHNT and CDR2 YYREEE (reference sequence). Between the trimmed V and J ends, which lost 1 base and 7 bases, there was a span of 11 bases. The CDR3 runs 14 residues. This CDR3 reads CASSLKGAIGELFF. The CDR3, as DNA: TGTGCCAGCAGCTTGAAAGGGGCGATCGGGGAGCTGTTTTTT.

In its sample, this clone was seen a few times. The chain is built from TRBV28 and TRBJ1-3; 9 bases match TRBD1. The CDR3 loop spans 16 amino acids. Trimming at V came to 8 bases and at J to 2 bases, leaving 10 bases not matched to a gene. Germline CDR1 reads MDHEN; CDR2 reads SYDVKM. The CDR3 DNA sequence: TGTGCCAGCCGAGACTGGACAGGGGTAACTGGAAACACCATATATTTT. It yields the protein CASRDWTGVTGNTIYF. Together with reference TRBV28 and TRBJ1-3, the CDR3 gives the full variable domain: DVKVTQSSRYLVKRTGEKVFLECVQDMDHENMFWYRQDPGLGLRLIYFSYDVKMKEKGDIPEGYSVSREKKERFSLILESASTNQTSMYLCASRDWTGVTGNTIYFGEGSWLTVV.

This chain links TRBV5-4 with TRBJ2-2; tentatively, D is TRBD2 (6 bases). Germline V lookup: CDR1 SGHNT, CDR2 YYREEE (reference sequence). Trimming shortened V by 4 bases and J by 7 bases, and 14 bases separated the two germline ends. The length of the CDR3 is 14 residues. The CDR3 nucleotides are TGTGCCAGCAGCCGCGGTCCGGGAGACGGGGAGCTGTTTTTT. Translation: CASSRGPGDGELFF.

The chain employs TRBV2 and TRBJ2-2, with D perhaps TRBD1 or TRBD2 (6 bases each). This CDR3 region has 15 residues. Deletions cut 11 bases from V and 3 bases from J, with 19 bases between. Germline V lookup: CDR1 SNHLY, CDR2 FYNNEI. This CDR3 reads CAFPKGGGDTGELFF. Here the CDR3 DNA reads TGTGCCTTCCCGAAGGGGGGAGGCGACACCGGGGAGCTGTTTTTT. Full variable domain (remainder filled in from reference TRBV2 and TRBJ2-2): EPEVTQTPSHQVTQMGQEVILRCVPISNHLYFYWYRQILGQKVEFLVSFYNNEISEKSEIFDDQFSVERPDGSNFTLKIRSTKLEDSAMYFCAFPKGGGDTGELFFGEGSRLTVL.

This clone was detected only once. This chain joins TRBV5-8 and TRBJ1-2, with D tentatively TRBD1 (5 bases). The germline CDR1 and CDR2 sequences are SGHTS and YDEGEE. Trimming stripped 0 bases from V and 2 bases from J, with 8 bases between. The CDR3 contains 14 residues. DNA of the CDR3: TGTGCCAGCAGCTTGGGGCAGGGAAACTATGGCTACACCTTC. Translating it yields CASSLGQGNYGYTF.

The chain is built from TRBV7-3 and TRBJ2-5, with D perhaps matching TRBD2 (5 bases). The CDR3 has 13 residues. The germline gives CDR1 SGHTA, CDR2 FQGTGA. The V and J ends lost 0 bases and 7 bases respectively, with 9 bases between them. The CDR3 region is CASSLTGEGTQYF. The CDR3, as DNA: TGTGCCAGCAGCTTAACAGGAGAGGGGACCCAGTACTTC.

The chain employs TRBV29-1 and TRBJ2-2; D tentatively reads TRBD1 or TRBD2 (5 bases each). The CDR3 has 13 residues. V was trimmed by 6 bases and J by 1 base, leaving 9 bases between them. Germline assignment: CDR1 SQVTM and CDR2 ANQGSEA. CDR3 region: CSVDSGNTGELFF. The CDR3 DNA follows: TGCAGCGTCGACAGCGGGAACACCGGGGAGCTGTTTTTT.

The V and J genes are TRBV21-1 and TRBJ2-1; TRBD2 is taken as the D call from the table, unchecked against the DNA. TRBV21-1 is a known pseudogene. The CDR3 is 15 residues long. The CDR3 region is CASSKPDRGTGEQFF. CDR3 DNA: TGTGCCAGCAGTAAACCCGATCGCGGGACGGGTGAGCAGTTCTTC.

This clone was counted a few times. The sample carries other DNA sequences with the same CDR3. J is TRBJ2-5 and V is TRBV20-1, with unresolved D. Trimming shortened V by 3 bases and J by 4 bases, and 3 bases separated the two germline ends. The CDR3 runs to 10 residues. Germline-derived CDR1 and CDR2 are DFQATT and SNEGSKA (reference sequence). CDR3 in amino acids: CSARGETQYF. CDR3 sequence (DNA): TGCAGTGCTAGGGGAGAGACCCAGTACTTC.

V is TRBV5-1 and J is TRBJ2-5; 14 bases agree with TRBD2. This CDR3 is built from 18 residues. CDR1 and CDR2 from the germline V gene are SGHRS and YFSETQ. V was pared by 4 bases and J by 4 bases, with 12 bases of the junction left unmatched. The CDR3 DNA sequence: TGCGCCAGCAGCCCACCAGAACTCGGACTAGCGGGGGGAGAGACCCAGTACTTC. This gives the protein CASSPPELGLAGGETQYF.

The chain recombines TRBV5-5 with TRBJ1-1; no definite D call. V lost 0 bases and J lost 1, with 16 bases in between. This CDR3 region has 17 residues. Germline V gene sequence: CDR1 SGHKS, CDR2 YYEKEE (reference sequence). Here the CDR3 DNA reads TGTGCCAGCAGCTTGGACTTCGGCAGATCAAAGAACACTGAAGCTTTCTTT. Its protein is CASSLDFGRSKNTEAFF.